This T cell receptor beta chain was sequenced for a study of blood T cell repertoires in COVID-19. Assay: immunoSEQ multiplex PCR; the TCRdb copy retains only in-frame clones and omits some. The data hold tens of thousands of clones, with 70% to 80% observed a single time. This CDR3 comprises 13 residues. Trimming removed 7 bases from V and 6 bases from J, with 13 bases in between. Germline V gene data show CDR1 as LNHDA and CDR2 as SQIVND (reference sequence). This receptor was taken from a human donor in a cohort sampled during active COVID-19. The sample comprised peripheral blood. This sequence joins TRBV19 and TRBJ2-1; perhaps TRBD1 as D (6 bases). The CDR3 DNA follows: TGTGCCAGTACGGGACACCTGGGCAATGAGCAGTTCTTC. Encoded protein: CASTGHLGNEQFF.